Below are 21 T cell receptor beta chains sequenced from a single sample in a study of OX40 agonist ivuxolimab in advanced cancers. Clones were read by immunoSEQ multiplex PCR, and TCRdb kept only the in-frame ones, dropping some. The sample records approximately 80,000 clones, around 85% being singletons. The starting material was CD4+ or CD8+ T cells sorted from blood, obtained in a trial of the OX40 agonist ivuxolimab. These receptors came from an adult with an advanced solid tumor such as melanoma, head and neck, liver or kidney cancer.

J is TRBJ1-5 and V is TRBV19; D gene uncertain. The V gene lost 8 bases and the J gene lost 3 bases, with 11 bases spanning the gap. This CDR3 is built from 13 residues. Germline-derived CDR1 and CDR2 are LNHDA and SQIVND (reference sequence). The CDR3 sequence: CASGRENNQPQHF. CDR3 sequence (DNA): TGTGCCAGTGGCCGGGAAAACAATCAGCCCCAGCATTTT.

This chain connects TRBV10-3 to TRBJ2-3, with 11 bases that match TRBD2. The CDR3 sequence is 18 residues long. J lost 5 bases, V lost 0 bases, and 10 bases had no gene match. Germline V gene data show CDR1 as ENHRY and CDR2 as SYGVKD. The CDR3 DNA reads TGTGCCATCAGTGAGTCGAACCACGGGACTAGCGGAGTAGATACGCAGTATTTT. This translates into CAISESNHGTSGVDTQYF.

The chain links TRBV10-2 to TRBJ1-5, with 7 bases matching TRBD1. V lost 6 bases to trimming and J lost 4 bases; unmatched junction nucleotides: 9. The CDR3 covers 15 residues. Per the germline V gene, CDR1 is WSHSY and CDR2 is SAAADI. CDR3 nucleotide sequence: TGCGCCAGCAGGGGACAGCACATACAGAATCAGCCCCAGCATTTT. This gives the protein CASRGQHIQNQPQHF.

The rearrangement links TRBV6-1 to TRBJ2-1; 7 nucleotides align to TRBD1. CDR1 MNHNS and CDR2 SASEGT come from the germline V gene. The V and J ends lost 1 base and 5 bases, in that order; junction bases with no gene match: 8. The CDR3 extends over 16 amino acids. CDR3 loop: CASSEGRTGDHNEQFF. The CDR3, as DNA: TGTGCCAGCAGTGAAGGCCGTACAGGGGACCACAATGAGCAGTTCTTC.

J is TRBJ1-1 and V is TRBV27; D gene unclear. CDR1 MNHEY and CDR2 SMNVEV come from the germline V gene (reference sequence). The CDR3 has 15 amino acids. The germline V and J ends were trimmed by 3 bases and 0 bases, with 11 bases remaining between them. The DNA of the CDR3 is TGTGCCAGCAGTTTCTTCCCTCCGGTGAACACTGAAGCTTTCTTT. This translates into CASSFFPPVNTEAFF.

This clone was picked up one time. V and J are TRBV25-1 and TRBJ1-1, with 9 bases aligning to TRBD1. The ends lost 3 bases at V and 3 bases at J; junction bases unmatched: 2. Per germline, CDR1 MGHDK and CDR2 SYGVNS. The CDR3 length is 14 residues. CDR3 amino acids: CASSETGGYTEAFF. The CDR3 DNA reads as TGTGCCAGCAGTGAGACAGGGGGGTACACTGAAGCTTTCTTT.

This clone was seen a single time. The chain links TRBV7-6 to TRBJ2-7; either TRBD1 or TRBD2 may supply D (5 bases each). CDR3 length: 16 residues. The V and J ends lost 2 bases and 0 bases respectively, with 14 bases between them. Germline loops: CDR1 SGHVS, CDR2 FNYEAQ. CDR3 amino acids: CASSLFGTQSSYEQYF. In nucleotides, the CDR3 is TGTGCCAGCAGCTTATTTGGGACGCAGAGCTCCTACGAGCAGTACTTC.

V and J are TRBV5-1 and TRBJ1-2, with D maybe TRBD1 (5 bases). V was clipped by 4 bases and J by 0 bases, with 13 bases between them. The length of the CDR3 is 15 residues. Germline V gene data show CDR1 as SGHRS and CDR2 as YFSETQ. The CDR3 is CASSRGTETNYGYTF. In DNA, the CDR3 is TGCGCCAGCAGCCGGGGGACTGAAACTAACTATGGCTACACCTTC.

The chain uses TRBV30 and TRBJ2-7; TRBD1 or TRBD2 may be the D gene (5 bases each). The CDR3 has 12 residues. The V and J ends lost 2 bases and 5 bases respectively, with 10 bases between them. Germline loops: CDR1 GTSNPN, CDR2 SVGIG (reference sequence). DNA of the CDR3: TGTGCCTGGAGTCGAGGGGCTCACGAGCAGTACTTC. Its protein product is CAWSRGAHEQYF.

This clone was detected once. The J gene is TRBJ2-7, the V gene TRBV6-1; 8 bases are a match to TRBD1. J lost 4 bases, V lost 7 bases, and 12 bases had no gene match. CDR3 length: 15 amino acids. Germline V gene lookup returns CDR1 MNHNS and CDR2 SASEGT. CDR3 loop: CASTLGQGGPYEQYF. In nucleotides, the CDR3 is TGTGCCAGCACCCTTGGACAGGGCGGACCGTACGAGCAGTACTTC.

The rearrangement uses TRBV5-1 and TRBJ2-1; 10 bases fit TRBD1. Germline V gene sequence: CDR1 SGHRS, CDR2 YFSETQ. The CDR3 loop spans 15 amino acids. Germline trimming cut 4 bases from V and 8 bases from J; bases unmatched to any gene: 9. CDR3 nucleotide sequence: TGCGCCAGCAGCCCCGGACAGGGGGTGTTGGATGAGCAGTTCTTC. This gives the protein CASSPGQGVLDEQFF.

This chain uses TRBV7-9 with TRBJ1-2; no definite D call. This CDR3 is built from 11 residues. Trimming left V 5 bases short and J 3 bases short, with 4 bases between. CDR1 SEHNR and CDR2 FQNEAQ come from the germline V gene (reference sequence). The CDR3 protein is CASSRDYGYTF. The CDR3 bases are TGTGCCAGCAGCCGGGACTATGGCTACACCTTC.

The genes are TRBV5-5 and TRBJ2-2, with TRBD1 identical over 9 bases. The CDR3 has 15 residues. Germline trimming cut 4 bases from V and 6 bases from J; bases unmatched to any gene: 7. Germline CDR1 is SGHKS and CDR2 is YYEKEE (reference sequence). CDR3 region: CASSGTGIRPGELFF. Here the CDR3 DNA reads TGTGCCAGCAGCGGGACAGGGATTCGTCCCGGGGAGCTGTTTTTT.

This chain uses TRBV19 with TRBJ1-5; the D is unclear. Germline V gene data show CDR1 as LNHDA and CDR2 as SQIVND (reference sequence). Trimming removed 3 bases from V and 0 bases from J, with 6 bases in between. The CDR3 is made up of 14 amino acids. CDR3 in amino acids: CASSILDSNQPQHF. DNA for the CDR3: TGTGCCAGTAGTATTTTGGATAGCAATCAGCCCCAGCATTTT.

This clone was counted a single time. The chain couples TRBV10-3 to TRBJ1-5; 7 nucleotides match TRBD1. The germline CDR1 and CDR2 sequences are ENHRY and SYGVKD. The V segment lost 5 bases and the J segment 6 bases; nucleotides outside the gene matches: 10. This CDR3 comprises 15 residues. The CDR3 reads CAISPLGTEFQPQHF. Written as DNA, the CDR3 is TGTGCCATCAGTCCTCTTGGGACAGAGTTTCAGCCCCAGCATTTT.

V is TRBV6-5 and J is TRBJ2-7; D might be TRBD1 or TRBD2, each matching 5 bases. The CDR3 contains 16 residues. Trimming stripped 0 bases from V and 4 bases from J, with 16 bases between. Germline values: CDR1 MNHEY, CDR2 SVGAGI. The DNA for the CDR3 is TGTGCCAGCAGTTACTCGAGGGGTATAGGATCGTACGAGCAGTACTTC. Translated, it gives CASSYSRGIGSYEQYF.

In DNA form, the CDR3 reads TGTGCCAGCAGCTTAGAGTCCCGGGGCACTGAAGCTTTCTTT. It specifies CASSLESRGTEAFF. V is TRBV7-2 and J is TRBJ1-1; D remains ambiguous. V lost 1 base, J lost 4 bases, and 10 bases lay in between. This CDR3 has 14 residues. Germline V gene sequence: CDR1 SGHTA, CDR2 FQGNSA.

The V gene is TRBV7-2, the J gene TRBJ2-1; no clear D gene. Trimming left V 2 bases short and J 6 bases short, with 5 bases between. This CDR3 is built from 12 residues. Germline CDR1 reads SGHTA; CDR2 reads FQGNSA. Here the CDR3 DNA reads TGTGCCAGCAGCTTACCGGGCAATGAGCAGTTCTTC. Translated: CASSLPGNEQFF.

The chain links TRBV15 to TRBJ2-5, with D possibly being TRBD1 (6 bases). Germline V gene data show CDR1 as LNHNV and CDR2 as YYDKDF (reference sequence). The CDR3 has 14 residues. The ends were cut back, 0 bases at V and 4 bases at J, with 9 bases in the middle. CDR3 DNA sequence: TGTGCCACCAGCAGAGATGGCAGGGGAGAGACCCAGTACTTC. This sequence encodes CATSRDGRGETQYF.

The rearrangement joins TRBV7-9 to TRBJ1-2; 7 positions match TRBD1. Germline CDR1 and CDR2: SEHNR and FQNEAQ (reference sequence). This CDR3 has 13 residues. With 5 bases clipped from V and 7 bases from J, the junction kept 7 bases outside the gene matches. CDR3 DNA sequence: TGTGCCAGCAGCGCTCGACAGGGTGGTGGCTACACCTTC. It translates to CASSARQGGGYTF.

The rearrangement joins TRBV10-3 to TRBJ1-1; D perhaps matches TRBD1 (6 bases). There are 12 residues in the CDR3. The germline V and J ends were trimmed by 5 bases and 5 bases, with 9 bases remaining between them. Germline V lookup: CDR1 ENHRY, CDR2 SYGVKD. The CDR3 bases are TGTGCCATCAGTACAGGGAGGACTGAAGCTTTCTTT. Amino acid sequence: CAISTGRTEAFF.